This T cell receptor beta chain was observed in a study of early stage breast cancer tumors. Across the whole study: Eight ER+/PR+/HER2- tumors were invasive ductal; four were invasive lobular. Whole-study results and caveats: Most shared enriched TCRB sequences were commonly generated ones. Tumors had roughly 2.4-fold higher T cell density and higher clonality than adjacent normal breast tissue.

V lost 0 bases to trimming and J lost 6 bases, with 7 bases between them. Germline lookup yields CDR1 SGHNT and CDR2 YYREEE (reference sequence). This CDR3 has 12 amino acids. Blood replicates held 0.5 ug DNA, tumor or normal breast approximately 1.5 ug, two each. Clones were read by immunoSEQ multiplex PCR, and TCRdb kept only the in-frame ones, dropping some. The sample lists 60,000 to 75,000 clones; roughly 80% were seen once. About this clone itself: Its cognate antigen is unknown.

The V gene is TRBV5-4, the J gene TRBJ2-7; D is unresolved. The receptor was isolated from a person aged 40 to 49 with breast cancer. The sequenced sample was blood. The CDR3 protein is CASSLGLGEQYF. Here the CDR3 DNA reads TGTGCCAGCAGCTTGGGGTTGGGCGAGCAGTACTTC.